The 13 T cell receptor beta chains below all came from one sample that was sequenced in a study of blood T cell repertoires in COVID-19. Clones were read by immunoSEQ multiplex PCR, and TCRdb kept only the in-frame ones, dropping some. The sample contains about 210,000 clones, 84% of which appear only once. The sample was peripheral blood. The receptors here all came from a man between 45 and 60 years old with active or convalescent COVID-19.

The chain carries TRBV3-1 (or the pseudogene TRBV3-2) and TRBJ2-7; a possible D gene is TRBD1 (5 bases). This CDR3 contains 16 residues. V lost 3 bases, J lost 6 bases, and 21 bases lay in between. CDR1 is LGHDT, CDR2 YNNKEL, per germline (reference sequence). CDR3 nucleotides: TGTGCCAGCAGCCACCCCAGACAGTCGGGCAAGGGCGAGCAGTACGTC. It encodes CASSHPRQSGKGEQYV.

The V call is TRBV2, the J call TRBJ1-4, with unresolved D. V was trimmed by 1 base and J by 8 bases, leaving 5 bases between them. The CDR3 runs 12 residues. Germline CDR1 SNHLY, CDR2 FYNNEI. The CDR3 reads CASSEVAEKLFF. CDR3 coding DNA: TGTGCCAGCAGTGAAGTGGCAGAAAAACTGTTTTTT.

The chain employs TRBV6-5 and TRBJ1-1, with a possible D match to TRBD1 (6 bases). Per germline, CDR1 MNHEY and CDR2 SVGAGI. The CDR3 length is 15 residues. The ends were cut back, 2 bases at V and 5 bases at J, with 15 bases in the middle. Here the CDR3 DNA reads TGTGCCAGCAGTTACCGGACAGTAAGGTGGACTGAAGCTTTCTTT. This gives the protein CASSYRTVRWTEAFF.

A single count supports this clone. V and J are TRBV6-1 and TRBJ2-7, with 9 bases that match TRBD2. Germline-derived CDR1 and CDR2 are MNHNS and SASEGT. Losses at the gene ends were 5 bases for V and 3 bases for J; bases not matched to a gene: 5. The CDR3 consists of 14 residues. CDR3 sequence (DNA): TGTGCCAGCAGTAGACTAGCGGAGTACTACGAGCAGTACTTC. This sequence encodes CASSRLAEYYEQYF.

The chain recombines TRBV2 with TRBJ2-5; TRBD2 is a possible D gene (5 bases). The germline V and J ends were trimmed by 4 bases and 5 bases, with 14 bases remaining between them. The CDR3 length is 14 residues. Germline assignment: CDR1 SNHLY and CDR2 FYNNEI. DNA of the CDR3: TGTGCCAGCAGTGGCCGCCTAGCAGCGGAGACCCAGTACTTC. Amino acids: CASSGRLAAETQYF. Supplemented by reference TRBV2 and TRBJ2-5, the full variable domain reads EPEVTQTPSHQVTQMGQEVILRCVPISNHLYFYWYRQILGQKVEFLVSFYNNEISEKSEIFDDQFSVERPDGSNFTLKIRSTKLEDSAMYFCASSGRLAAETQYFGPGTRLLVL.

This chain uses TRBV7-9 with TRBJ1-1; 7 bases align to TRBD1. Germline V gives CDR1 SEHNR, CDR2 FQNEAQ (reference sequence). V shed 5 bases and J 6 bases; nucleotides not matched to a gene: 9. CDR3 length: 14 amino acids. CDR3 in DNA: TGTGCCAGCAGCCCACAGGGGATCGGCGCTGAAGCTTTCTTT. Its translation is CASSPQGIGAEAFF.

The chain uses TRBV19 and TRBJ2-1; D possibly corresponds to TRBD2 (5 bases). V dropped 3 bases and J dropped 5 bases, with 11 bases sitting between them. Germline lookup yields CDR1 LNHDA and CDR2 SQIVND (reference sequence). The CDR3 contains 14 residues. The DNA of the CDR3 is TGTGCCAGTAGTATCCAGCGGAATAACAATGAGCAGTTCTTC. Translating it yields CASSIQRNNNEQFF.

The chain joins TRBV6-2 or TRBV6-3 to TRBJ1-1; D remains ambiguous. The ends were cut back, 4 bases at V and 3 bases at J, with 6 bases in the middle. CDR1 is MNHEY, CDR2 SVGEGT, per germline. CDR3 length: 12 amino acids. The DNA for the CDR3 is TGTGCCAGCAGTTGGGGAGACACTGAAGCTTTCTTT. As protein: CASSWGDTEAFF.

This chain joins TRBV4-3 and TRBJ1-3, with unresolved D. The germline V gene has CDR1 LGHNA and CDR2 YSLEER. The CDR3 sequence is 15 residues long. Trimming pared 1 base from V and 4 bases from J, leaving 11 bases between. CDR3 in amino acids: CASSQAQASGNTIYF. The DNA for the CDR3 is TGCGCCAGCAGCCAAGCCCAGGCCTCGGGAAACACCATATATTTT.

The gene calls are TRBV5-1 and TRBJ2-7, with 7 bases aligning to TRBD2. Germline trimming cut 4 bases from V and 5 bases from J; bases unmatched to any gene: 9. The CDR3 consists of 14 residues. Per germline, CDR1 SGHRS and CDR2 YFSETQ. CDR3 in amino acids: CASSPHRLAHEQYF. In DNA, the CDR3 is TGCGCCAGCAGCCCCCACCGACTAGCCCACGAGCAGTACTTC.

A few counts support this clone. The rearrangement joins TRBV7-9 to TRBJ2-1; 8 nucleotides agree with TRBD1. Germline loops: CDR1 SEHNR, CDR2 FQNEAQ (reference sequence). There are 15 residues in the CDR3. Germline trimming cut 5 bases from V and 8 bases from J; bases unmatched to any gene: 11. CDR3 nucleotides: TGTGCCAGCAGCCGTACAGGGGGGCTTTGGGATGAGCAGTTCTTC. This codes for CASSRTGGLWDEQFF.

The chain is built from TRBV7-2 and TRBJ2-7; D not certain. CDR1 is SGHTA, CDR2 FQGNSA, per germline. Trimming removed 0 bases from V and 7 bases from J, with 10 bases in between. There are 13 residues in the CDR3. CDR3: CASSLALRGEQYV. The DNA for the CDR3 is TGTGCCAGCAGCTTAGCCCTTCGCGGTGAGCAGTACGTC.

This sequence joins TRBV6-5 and TRBJ1-1; TRBD1 might be the D (6 bases). Per germline, CDR1 MNHEY and CDR2 SVGAGI. Trimming cost V 6 bases and J 0 bases, with 14 bases left between them. This CDR3 has 15 residues. The CDR3 here is CASRADRILNTEAFF. The CDR3 bases are TGTGCCAGCAGAGCTGACAGGATATTGAACACTGAAGCTTTCTTT.